This T cell receptor (beta chain) was retrieved from a study of cytomegalovirus exposure and HLA in healthy donors. Study-wide results and caveats: Later, an analysis showed that TCR beta chains associated with HLA were more clonally expanded than others that were equally common.

As concerns this clone: Its antigen is unknown.

PCR primers comprised 60 Vbeta and 13 Jbeta primers. Authors' data handling: Roughly 12 million of about 80 million unique TCR beta chains were shared, per a later count. Only in-frame clones appear in the TCRdb table, and some are missing; sequencing was by immunoSEQ multiplex PCR. V and J calls and clone size come straight from that table; D and trimming were deduced from the DNA. The table has 60,000 to 80,000 clones, roughly three quarters seen once. The germline V gene has CDR1 LNHDA and CDR2 SQIVND (reference sequence). This CDR3 is built from 16 residues. The J segment lost 0 bases and the V segment lost 4 bases, leaving 5 bases of the junction unmatched.

Sequenced input: PBMCs. The origin of this receptor is a woman aged 25-40 years in good health and CMV-seronegative. The chain joins TRBV19 to TRBJ1-5, with 8 positions matching TRBD1. The CDR3 nucleotides are TGTGCCAGTAGTAAACGGACAGGGTATAGCAATCAGCCCCAGCATTTT. This gives the protein CASSKRTGYSNQPQHF. Supplemented by reference TRBV19 and TRBJ1-5, the full variable domain reads DGGITQSPKYLFRKEGQNVTLSCEQNLNHDAMYWYRQDPGQGLRLIYYSQIVNDFQKGDIAEGYSVSREKKESFPLTVTSAQKNPTAFYLCASSKRTGYSNQPQHFGDGTRLSIL.